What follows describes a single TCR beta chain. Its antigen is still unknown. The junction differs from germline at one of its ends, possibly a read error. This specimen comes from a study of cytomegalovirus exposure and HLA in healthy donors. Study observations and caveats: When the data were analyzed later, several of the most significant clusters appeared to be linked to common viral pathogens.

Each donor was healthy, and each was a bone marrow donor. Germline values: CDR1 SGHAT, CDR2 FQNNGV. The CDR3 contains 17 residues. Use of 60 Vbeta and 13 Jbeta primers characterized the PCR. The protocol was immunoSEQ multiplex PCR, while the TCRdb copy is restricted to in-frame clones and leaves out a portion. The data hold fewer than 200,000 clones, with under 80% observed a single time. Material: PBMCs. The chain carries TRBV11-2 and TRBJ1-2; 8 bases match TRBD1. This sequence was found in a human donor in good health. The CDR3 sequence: CASGLGRQGPPNYGYTF. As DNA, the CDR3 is TGTGCCAGCGGCTTAGGCAGACAGGGGCCACCTAACTATGGCTACACCTTC.